The T cell receptor beta chain described here comes from a study of identical twins. General observations from the study: Zero-insertion analyses could be partly confounded by invariant MAIT and iNKT cells.

TCRdb re-derived calls from the 5' RACE reads in MiXCR, one entry per CDR3 protein. The repertoire holds 600,000 to 850,000 distinct CDR3 sequences, with 15% to 20% as singletons. As for this clonotype: Its antigen is undetermined.

The CDR3 loop spans 16 amino acids. The germline V and J ends were trimmed by 0 bases and 3 bases, with 11 bases remaining between them. Looked up from germline, CDR1 is SGHTA and CDR2 is FQGNSA. The same specimen was also included in a second study, on T cells expressing NK-cell markers. That investigation notes: Within the sequenced cohort of eight donors, seven exhibited HCMV seropositivity and one was seronegative. Of the CD8+ T cell pool in several donors, roughly 1.0-7.5% was accounted for by dominant NKG2C+ clonotypes.

This clonotype was sampled from a woman aged 18 to 35 in good health. The material sequenced was PBMCs. The rearrangement links TRBV7-2 to TRBJ2-2; possibly TRBD2 for D (5 bases). DNA for the CDR3: TGTGCCAGCAGCTTAGCATCCGGGATAGACACCGGGGAGCTGTTTTTT. Its protein product is CASSLASGIDTGELFF.